A selection of T cell receptor beta chains follows, all from one sample in a study of Ad26.COV2.S vaccination and SARS-CoV-2 variants. Profiling relied on immunoSEQ multiplex PCR, and the TCRdb table lists in-frame clones only, not all of them. The sample lists about 350,000 clones, 65% to 90% occurring once. Sequenced material: peripheral blood, taken in a trial of Ad26.COV2.S vaccine versus placebo. Receptors originate from a person between 18 and 65 years old who received the Ad26.COV2.S COVID-19 vaccine or a placebo. The CDR3 runs from the conserved cysteine through the conserved F or W. Each record gives: D gene, J gene, V gene, CDR3 DNA, CDR3 protein. D genes are given only for firm matches.

d_call: .
j_call: TRBJ2-1
v_call: TRBV5-1
cdr3_nt: TGCGCCAGCAGCTTGATACGGACAGAGCAGTTCTTC
cdr3_aa: CASSLIRTEQFF

d_call: TRBD1
j_call: TRBJ1-2
v_call: TRBV5-6
cdr3_nt: TGTGCCAGCATCCCTCGGCGACTGAGACAGGGGTATGGCTACACCTTC
cdr3_aa: CASIPRRLRQGYGYTF

d_call: TRBD1
j_call: TRBJ2-1
v_call: TRBV10-3
cdr3_nt: TGTGCCATCAGTGAGTCGGTAGGGGGCTCATACAATGAGCAGTTCTTC
cdr3_aa: CAISESVGGSYNEQFF

d_call: .
j_call: TRBJ1-4
v_call: TRBV7-9
cdr3_nt: TGTGCCAGCAGCTTACAGGGACCGAATGAAAAACTGTTTTTT
cdr3_aa: CASSLQGPNEKLFF

d_call: .
j_call: TRBJ2-5
v_call: TRBV14
cdr3_nt: TGTGCCAGCAGCCCCGTCTACCCCACTGAGACCCAGTACTTC
cdr3_aa: CASSPVYPTETQYF

d_call: .
j_call: TRBJ2-1
v_call: TRBV19
cdr3_nt: TGTGCCAGTAGTATAGGGACATGGGAGCAGTTCTTC
cdr3_aa: CASSIGTWEQFF

d_call: .
j_call: TRBJ1-2
v_call: TRBV5-6
cdr3_nt: TGTGCCAGCAGACATCCGGTGGTCTCTGGCTACACCTTC
cdr3_aa: CASRHPVVSGYTF

d_call: .
j_call: TRBJ2-2
v_call: TRBV11-2
cdr3_nt: TGTGCCAGCAGCACCGACAGGACTCCCGGGGAGCTGTTTTTT
cdr3_aa: CASSTDRTPGELFF

d_call: .
j_call: TRBJ2-2
v_call: TRBV5-4
cdr3_nt: TGTGCCAGCACAGGGACGGGGAACACCGGGGAGCTGTTTTTT
cdr3_aa: CASTGTGNTGELFF

d_call: TRBD2
j_call: TRBJ2-1
v_call: TRBV4-1
cdr3_nt: TGCGCCAGCAGCCAAACTAGCGGGACCATCAATGAGCAGTTCTTC
cdr3_aa: CASSQTSGTINEQFF

d_call: .
j_call: TRBJ1-4
v_call: TRBV5-1
cdr3_nt: TGCGCCAGCAGCGGAGGGACCAATGAAAAACTGTTTTTT
cdr3_aa: CASSGGTNEKLFF